The 2 T cell receptor beta chains presented below share a single source sample, sequenced in a study of molecular identifiers for immune sequencing clone quantification (dated by TCRdb to between 2017 and 2018). To prepare the library, PCR was applied. The run used an Illumina HiSeq 4000. TCRdb reworked the public reads: Q25 trimming with fastp, MiXCR clone assembly, productive beta chains retained. Every distinct CDR3 protein forms one entry, paired with its most common genes and DNA. The sample table shows just under 650,000 distinct CDR3 sequences, and just under 20% are seen once. The ten largest clones add up to about 0.9% of the sample. The sequenced sample consisted of naive CD8+ T cells from blood, with Jurkat cell RNA spiked in. The sample's cell subset or site label, in plain terms: FACS-sorted CD8+CD4-CCR7+CD45RA+ naive T cells. These receptors all stem from a human donor in good health. Some libraries in this study had Jurkat cell RNA spiked in.

This clonotype was counted ten times or more. This rearrangement joins TRBV19 to TRBJ1-5, with D hard to call. CDR1 and CDR2 from the germline V gene are LNHDA and SQIVND (reference sequence). This CDR3 comprises 15 residues. Trimming cost V 4 bases and J 1 base, with 11 bases left between them. The CDR3 sequence is CASSTHDTSNQPQHF. CDR3 nucleotide sequence: TGTGCCAGTAGTACCCACGACACGAGCAATCAGCCCCAGCATTTT.

With regard to this clonotype: This may stem from a read error, because a much larger clone lies one nucleotide away. The chain combines TRBV4-2 with TRBJ2-3; D is uncertain. The V gene's germline CDR1 is LGHNA and CDR2 YNFKEQ. The length of the CDR3 is 15 residues. The CDR3 DNA reads as TGTGCCAGCAGCCAAGAGGGCTATCGCACAGATATGCAGTATTTT. Translating gives CASSQEGYRTDMQYF.